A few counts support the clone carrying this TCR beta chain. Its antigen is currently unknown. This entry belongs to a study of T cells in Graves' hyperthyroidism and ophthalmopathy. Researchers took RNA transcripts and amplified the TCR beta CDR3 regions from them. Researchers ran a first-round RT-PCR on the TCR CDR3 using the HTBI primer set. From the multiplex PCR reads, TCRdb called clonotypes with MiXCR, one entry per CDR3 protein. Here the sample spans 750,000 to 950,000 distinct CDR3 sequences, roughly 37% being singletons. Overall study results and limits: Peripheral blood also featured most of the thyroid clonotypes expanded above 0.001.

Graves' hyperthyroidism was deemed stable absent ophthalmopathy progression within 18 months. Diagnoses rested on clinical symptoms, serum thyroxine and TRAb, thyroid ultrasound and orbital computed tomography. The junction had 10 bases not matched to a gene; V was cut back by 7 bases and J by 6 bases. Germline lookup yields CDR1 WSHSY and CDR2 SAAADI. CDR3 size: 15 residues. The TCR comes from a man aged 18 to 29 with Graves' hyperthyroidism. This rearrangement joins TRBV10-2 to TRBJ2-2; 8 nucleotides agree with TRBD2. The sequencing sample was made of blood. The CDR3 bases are TGCGCCAGCACCCCGGGGACTAGTTACGCCGGGGAGCTGTTTTTT. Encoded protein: CASTPGTSYAGELFF.